One and the same sample provided the 8 T cell receptor beta chains below, sequenced in a study of T cell responses to AZD1222 COVID-19 vaccine. Method: immunoSEQ multiplex PCR; TCRdb's copy keeps in-frame clones and lacks some. The sample holds some 200,000 clones, approximately 91% seen once. This specimen consisted of peripheral blood, obtained on day 0 of AZD1222 vaccination. The receptors stem from an adult in good health.

The chain couples TRBV9 to TRBJ1-1, with D possibly TRBD1 on 5 matching bases. Trimming removed 0 bases at V and 0 bases at J, with 18 bases between. The CDR3 consists of 18 residues. Per germline, CDR1 SGDLS and CDR2 YYNGEE. CDR3 sequence reads: CASSVDGRAGDLNTEAFF. The CDR3 DNA reads as TGTGCCAGCAGCGTAGACGGCAGGGCTGGTGACTTGAACACTGAAGCTTTCTTT.

This clone was observed a single time. This chain uses TRBV6-5 with TRBJ1-6; 7 positions agree with TRBD1. Trimming cost V 5 bases and J 6 bases; bases outside gene matches: 7. This CDR3 contains 15 residues. CDR1 and CDR2 (germline): MNHEY, SVGAGI. Here the CDR3 DNA reads TGTGCCAGCAGTACAGGGGTCGGGAGTAATTCACCCCTCCACTTT. Protein product: CASSTGVGSNSPLHF.

The V gene is TRBV7-2, the J gene TRBJ2-2, with 9 bases that match TRBD1. There are 15 residues in the CDR3. Germline V gene sequence: CDR1 SGHTA, CDR2 FQGNSA. The trim removed 5 bases at V and 5 bases at J, leaving 6 bases unmatched. CDR3 in DNA: TGTGCCAGCAGCACCGGGACAGGGAGGACCGGGGAGCTGTTTTTT. Amino acid sequence: CASSTGTGRTGELFF. The entire variable domain, with the rest obtained from reference TRBV7-2 and TRBJ2-2, is as follows: GAGVSQSPSNKVTEKGKDVELRCDPISGHTALYWYRQSLGQGLEFLIYFQGNSAPDKSGLPSDRFSAERTGGSVSTLTIQRTQQEDSAVYLCASSTGTGRTGELFFGEGSRLTVL.

This chain links TRBV2 with TRBJ1-5, with TRBD1 matching over 8 bases. The V gene end was trimmed by 7 bases and the J gene end by 6 bases; junction bases not matched to a gene: 8. The CDR3 consists of 14 residues. CDR1 SNHLY and CDR2 FYNNEI come from the germline V gene. CDR3 nucleotide sequence: TGTGCCAGCACCCTGACAGGGGATCGTCAGCCCCAGCATTTT. This sequence encodes CASTLTGDRQPQHF.

The genes are TRBV3-1 (or the pseudogene TRBV3-2) and TRBJ1-5; weak D call: TRBD1 (5 bases). V lost 1 base, J lost 5 bases, and 9 bases lay in between. Germline CDR1 is LGHDT and CDR2 is YNNKEL (reference sequence). The CDR3 is 14 amino acids. The DNA for the CDR3 is TGTGCCAGCAGCCAAGCGCAGGGCCATCAGCCCCAGCATTTT. This codes for CASSQAQGHQPQHF.

J is TRBJ1-3 and V is TRBV6-1, with D maybe TRBD1 (6 bases). Germline V gene data show CDR1 as MNHNS and CDR2 as SASEGT. V lost 2 bases and J lost 4, with 12 bases in between. This CDR3 region has 15 residues. DNA of the CDR3: TGTGCCAGCAGTGAATGGGGGCAGAGGGGAAACACCATATATTTT. It codes for CASSEWGQRGNTIYF.

The genes are TRBV7-2 and TRBJ1-2; unclear D gene. CDR1 and CDR2 from the germline V gene are SGHTA and FQGNSA. This CDR3 has 13 amino acids. Trimming pared 5 bases from V and 0 bases from J, leaving 7 bases between. The CDR3 sequence: CASSITANYGYTF. The CDR3 bases are TGTGCCAGCAGCATTACAGCTAACTATGGCTACACCTTC.

This chain links TRBV6-7 with TRBJ2-7; weak D call: TRBD2 (10 bases). TRBV6-7 is labeled an ORF, and its function is uncertain. The ends were cut back, 7 bases at V and 0 bases at J, with 34 bases in the middle. The CDR3 consists of 21 residues. The CDR3 here is CASTEGDRDTSGATLSYEQYF. The CDR3 nucleotides are TGTGCCAGCACCGAAGGGGACAGGGATACTAGCGGGGCCACCCTCTCCTACGAGCAGTACTTC.